Listed here is a single TCR beta chain. Its antigen remains unidentified. A read error may produce the germline difference seen at one junction end. TCR beta CDR3 sequences were amplified from RNA transcripts. TCR CDR3 regions were first amplified by RT-PCR with HTBI primers. TCRdb called the multiplex PCR reads again in MiXCR, with one record for every CDR3 protein. Of approximately 600,000 distinct CDR3 sequences listed, about 15% were seen once; the top ten hold more than 4.5%. The sample belongs to a study of T cells in Graves' hyperthyroidism and ophthalmopathy. Findings and limits, study-wide: Most thyroid clonotypes that were expanded above 0.001 also turned up in blood.

CDR1 MNHEY and CDR2 SVGAGI come from the germline V gene. The CDR3 is 13 amino acids. The chain has TRBV6-5 and TRBJ1-1; D remains ambiguous. The sequence derives from a woman aged 25 to 45 with Graves' hyperthyroidism that later progressed to Graves' ophthalmopathy. Sequencing used blood. This chain's CDR3 is CVSSYLGNTEAFF. The CDR3 DNA sequence: TGTGTCAGCAGTTACTTAGGGAACACTGAAGCTTTCTTT.